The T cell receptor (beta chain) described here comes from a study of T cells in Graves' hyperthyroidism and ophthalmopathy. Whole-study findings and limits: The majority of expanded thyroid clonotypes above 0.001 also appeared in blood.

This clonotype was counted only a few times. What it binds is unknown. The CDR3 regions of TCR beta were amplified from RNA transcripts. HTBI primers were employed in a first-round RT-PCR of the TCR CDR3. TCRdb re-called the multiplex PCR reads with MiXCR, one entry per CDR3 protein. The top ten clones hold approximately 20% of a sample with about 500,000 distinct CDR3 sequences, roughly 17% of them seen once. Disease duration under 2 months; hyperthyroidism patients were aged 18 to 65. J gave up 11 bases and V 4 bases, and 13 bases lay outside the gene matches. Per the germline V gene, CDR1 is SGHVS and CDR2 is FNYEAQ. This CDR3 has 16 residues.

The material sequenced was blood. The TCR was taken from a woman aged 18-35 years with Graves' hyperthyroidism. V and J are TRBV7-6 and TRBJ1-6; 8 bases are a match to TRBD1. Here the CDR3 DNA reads TGTGCCAGCAGCTACGGCGGACAGGGAGGCCGGGCACCCCTCCACTTT. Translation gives CASSYGGQGGRAPLHF.